This TCR beta chain was observed in a study of T cell responses to AZD1222 COVID-19 vaccine. Generated by immunoSEQ multiplex PCR, the TCRdb table keeps only in-frame clones and is missing some. The table records about 85,000 clones, around 85% of them present only once. Findings and caveats of the study: None of the repertoires were sampled until the peak T cell response had passed. The donor cohort was predominantly white British with a female majority, and clonal diversity may have been underestimated.

The CDR3 runs 16 residues. The germline V and J ends were trimmed by 4 bases and 0 bases, with 17 bases remaining between them. CDR1 and CDR2 (germline): SGHRS, YFSETQ. Concerning this clone itself: What it binds is unknown.

This sequence originates from an adult in good health. Sequences were derived from peripheral blood, sampled on day 0 of AZD1222 vaccination. V usage is TRBV5-1 and J usage is TRBJ2-7, with D maybe TRBD2 (5 bases). The CDR3 nucleotides read TGCGCCAGCAGCCAAGGGTCGACGGGAAGCTCCTACGAGCAGTACTTC. Translating it yields CASSQGSTGSSYEQYF.